Reported below is one TCR beta chain. This entry is derived from a study of control samples from healthy donors and cancer patients. V was pared by 1 base and J by 1 base, with 5 bases of the junction left unmatched. The germline V gene encodes CDR1 SGHVS and CDR2 FQNEAQ. This CDR3 spans 16 amino acids. Libraries were prepared by immunoSEQ multiplex PCR; TCRdb keeps only in-frame clonotypes and omits some of them. The sample contains 150,000 to 200,000 clones, approximately 92% of which appear only once. The sequenced sample was blood. This receptor was obtained from a man between 25 and 39 years old in good health. The chain has TRBV7-8 and TRBJ2-7, with TRBD2 matching 9 bases. The CDR3: CASSLGVAGASYEQYF. The DNA of the CDR3 is TGTGCCAGCAGCTTAGGGGTAGCGGGAGCGTCCTACGAGCAGTACTTC.